This is a list of T cell receptor beta chains from one sample in a study of T cells in Graves' hyperthyroidism and ophthalmopathy. TCRdb re-analysed the multiplex PCR reads in MiXCR, keeping a single row per CDR3 protein. The sample lists a few hundred thousand distinct CDR3 sequences, 12% to 15% occurring once. The sample consisted of blood. These receptors were collected from a woman younger than 35 with Graves' hyperthyroidism. The CDR3 runs from the conserved cysteine through the conserved F or W. The D gene is left open where the match is weak. The size entry is marked missing in some rows and otherwise reads once, few, many or a size class.

d_call j_call clone_size v_call cdr3_aa cdr3_nt
- TRBJ2-5 - TRBV30 CAWSVSAGPPETQYF TGTGCCTGGAGTGTCTCCGCCGGGCCCCCCGAGACCCAGTACTTC
- TRBJ2-7 few TRBV19 CASSIAGTVTYEQYF TGTGCCAGTAGTATAGCCGGGACGGTGACCTACGAGCAGTACTTC
TRBD1 TRBJ1-1 many TRBV28 CASSAHTGGYTEAFF TGTGCCAGCAGTGCTCATACAGGGGGCTACACTGAAGCTTTCTTT
TRBD2 TRBJ2-1 few TRBV19 CASDSGTSPYNEQFF TGTGCCAGTGATAGCGGGACGAGCCCTTACAATGAGCAGTTCTTC
- TRBJ1-5 - TRBV18 CASSPTTWRNSNQPQHF TGTGCCAGCTCACCCACGACATGGCGGAATAGCAATCAGCCCCAGCATTTT
- TRBJ1-6 - TRBV4-1 CASSQDWGTQGSPLHF TGTGCCAGCAGCCAAGATTGGGGGACCCAGGGTTCACCCCTCCACTTT
- TRBJ1-4 - TRBV9 CASGSQGSNEKLFF TGTGCCAGCGGATCCCAGGGTAGCAATGAAAAACTGTTTTTT
TRBD2 TRBJ2-1 many TRBV6-1 CASHRGSPYNEQFF TGTGCCAGCCATCGCGGGAGCCCCTACAATGAGCAGTTCTTC
- TRBJ2-2 few TRBV7-2 CASSPWGIGTGELFF TGTGCCAGCAGCCCCTGGGGGATTGGCACCGGGGAGCTGTTTTTT
TRBD1 TRBJ1-2 - TRBV29-1 CSVAQGAGTNYGYTF TGCAGCGTCGCCCAGGGGGCCGGAACGAACTATGGCTACACCTTC
- TRBJ2-5 few TRBV7-2 CASSLGATQETQYF TGTGCCAGCAGCTTAGGTGCGACCCAAGAGACCCAGTACTTC
TRBD2 TRBJ2-1 few TRBV9 CASSVPRDAGGYNEQFF TGTGCCAGCAGCGTCCCCCGGGACGCGGGGGGTTACAATGAGCAGTTCTTC
TRBD2 TRBJ2-1 - TRBV20-1 CSADWTSGSYSYNEQFF TGCAGTGCTGACTGGACTAGCGGGAGTTACTCCTACAATGAGCAGTTCTTC
- TRBJ2-5 - TRBV29-1 CSVDARDGQETQYF TGCAGCGTTGATGCGCGGGACGGCCAAGAGACCCAGTACTTC
TRBD1 TRBJ1-1 few TRBV19 CASSITGGSAEAFF TGTGCCAGTAGTATTACAGGGGGTAGCGCTGAAGCTTTCTTT
- TRBJ1-5 many TRBV28 CASSLQIWPQNQPQHF TGTGCCAGCAGTTTACAGATTTGGCCCCAAAATCAGCCCCAGCATTTT
- TRBJ1-5 many TRBV4-1 CASSQGNSGRVNQPQHF TGCGCCAGCAGCCAAGGGAATAGTGGAAGAGTTAATCAGCCCCAGCATTTT
- TRBJ2-3 many TRBV30 CAWKSIGSISTDTQYF TGTGCCTGGAAATCAATCGGCTCTATCAGCACAGATACGCAGTATTTT
- TRBJ2-1 - TRBV11-2 CASSFNRGTYNEQFF TGTGCCAGCAGCTTTAATCGAGGAACCTACAATGAGCAGTTCTTC
- TRBJ2-5 - TRBV7-3 CASSAGLHQETQYF TGTGCCAGCAGTGCGGGACTTCACCAAGAGACCCAGTACTTC
- TRBJ2-7 few TRBV4-1 CASSQAGGGRYEQYF TGCGCCAGCAGCCAAGCTGGAGGGGGCAGGTACGAGCAGTACTTC
TRBD1 TRBJ1-6 - TRBV18 CASSPDRGHSPLHF TGTGCCAGCTCACCGGACAGGGGGCATTCACCCCTCCACTTT
- TRBJ1-4 many TRBV30 CAWSPGLATNEKLFF TGTGCCTGGAGCCCGGGGCTTGCAACTAATGAAAAACTGTTTTTT
- TRBJ2-1 many TRBV30 CAWSARGDEQFF TGTGCCTGGAGTGCTCGTGGGGATGAGCAGTTCTTC
- TRBJ2-1 many TRBV11-1 CASSIEVRGEQFF TGTGCCAGCAGCATCGAAGTCCGGGGTGAGCAGTTCTTC
- TRBJ2-2 - TRBV3-1 CASSRLGVSTGELFF TGTGCCAGCAGCCGTCTGGGGGTGAGCACCGGGGAGCTGTTTTTT
- TRBJ2-1 few TRBV11-3 CASSSSFSRVGEAYNEQFF TGTGCCAGCAGCTCTTCTTTTTCGCGCGTGGGGGAGGCCTACAATGAGCAGTTCTTC
- TRBJ1-1 many TRBV28 CASSLYRLRLNTEAFF TGTGCCAGCAGTTTATACCGGCTCCGTCTGAACACTGAAGCTTTCTTT
- TRBJ2-5 - TRBV7-3 CASSLTMGVRVQETQYF TGTGCCAGCAGCTTAACGATGGGGGTGCGGGTCCAAGAGACCCAGTACTTC
TRBD1 TRBJ1-1 - TRBV10-2 CASTTGGENTEAFF TGCGCCAGCACGACAGGGGGGGAGAACACTGAAGCTTTCTTT
- TRBJ2-1 - TRBV18 CASSSSRVGETEQFF TGTGCCAGCTCATCGAGCCGGGTGGGCGAGACTGAGCAGTTCTTC
- TRBJ2-1 many TRBV20-1 CSASRGNSYNEQFF TGCAGTGCTAGTAGAGGGAACTCCTACAATGAGCAGTTCTTC
TRBD2 TRBJ2-1 many TRBV20-1 CSAEREGYNEQFF TGCAGTGCTGAGAGGGAGGGTTACAATGAGCAGTTCTTC
- TRBJ2-7 few TRBV20-1 CSARVRGLYEQYF TGCAGTGCTAGAGTGCGGGGGCTCTACGAGCAGTACTTC
- TRBJ2-3 many TRBV28 CASSSGPRTDTQYF TGTGCCAGCAGTTCGGGACCGCGCACAGATACGCAGTATTTT
TRBD2 TRBJ2-4 many TRBV2 CASKGLAGGHAKNIQYF TGTGCCAGCAAGGGACTAGCGGGAGGCCACGCCAAAAACATTCAGTACTTC
- TRBJ1-4 many TRBV9 CASSFRPTLGEKLFF TGTGCCAGCAGCTTCCGACCGACCCTCGGGGAAAAACTGTTTTTT